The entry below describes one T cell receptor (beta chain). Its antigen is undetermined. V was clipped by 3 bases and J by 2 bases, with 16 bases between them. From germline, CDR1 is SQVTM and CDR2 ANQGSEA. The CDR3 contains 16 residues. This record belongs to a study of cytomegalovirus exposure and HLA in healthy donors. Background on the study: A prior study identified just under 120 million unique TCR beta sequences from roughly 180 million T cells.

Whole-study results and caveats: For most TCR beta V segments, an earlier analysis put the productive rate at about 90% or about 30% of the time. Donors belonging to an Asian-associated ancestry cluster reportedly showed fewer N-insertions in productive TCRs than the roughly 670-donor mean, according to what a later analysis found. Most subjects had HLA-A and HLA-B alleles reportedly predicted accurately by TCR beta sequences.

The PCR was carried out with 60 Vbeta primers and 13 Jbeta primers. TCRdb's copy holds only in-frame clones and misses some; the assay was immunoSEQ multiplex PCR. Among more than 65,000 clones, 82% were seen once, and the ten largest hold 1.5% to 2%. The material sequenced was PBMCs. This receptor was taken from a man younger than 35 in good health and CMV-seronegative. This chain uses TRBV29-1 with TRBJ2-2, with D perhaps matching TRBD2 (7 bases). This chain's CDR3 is CSVELRGGFNTGELFF. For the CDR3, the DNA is TGCAGCGTTGAGTTGAGGGGGGGTTTCAACACCGGGGAGCTGTTTTTT.